The present T cell receptor beta chain was sequenced within a study of beta chain features in type 1 diabetes. This CDR3 comprises 13 residues. Germline V CDR1 and CDR2: GTSNPN, SVGIG (reference sequence). Trimming removed 0 bases at V and 1 base at J, with 6 bases between. Expressed TCRB transcripts were sequenced because the isolated RNA had all been reverse transcribed beforehand. Produced via immunoSEQ multiplex PCR; TCRdb's table is partial and in-frame only. The data contain hundreds of thousands of clones, around 15% of them singletons. The V and J genes are TRBV30 and TRBJ2-5; no reliable D call. Sequenced input: naive CD4+ T cells from blood. The sequence derives from a man in his late teens or twenties in good health. The CDR3 spells CAWSVGFQETQYF. CDR3 sequence (DNA): TGTGCCTGGAGTGTAGGGTTCCAAGAGACCCAGTACTTC.